This passage covers 18 T cell receptor beta chains from one sample sequenced in a study of T cell changes during pregnancy in multiple sclerosis. Method: immunoSEQ multiplex PCR; TCRdb's copy keeps in-frame clones and lacks some. The data show tens of thousands of clones, 91% seen once. The sample in question was peripheral blood, obtained after pregnancy. The receptors here all came from a female donor in good health, enrolled as a control in a pregnancy study.

The genes are TRBV5-1 and TRBJ2-1; 7 bases match TRBD1. This CDR3 is 15 amino acids long. J gave up 0 bases and V 4 bases, and 4 bases lay outside the gene matches. CDR1 is SGHRS, CDR2 YFSETQ, per germline. The CDR3 loop is CASSRQGGSYNEQFF. As DNA, the CDR3 is TGCGCCAGCAGCCGACAGGGCGGCTCCTACAATGAGCAGTTCTTC. The full variable domain, rest sourced from reference TRBV5-1 and TRBJ2-1, is KAGVTQTPRYLIKTRGQQVTLSCSPISGHRSVSWYQQTPGQGLQFLFEYFSETQRNKGNFPGRFSGRQFSNSRSEMNVSTLELGDSALYLCASSRQGGSYNEQFFGPGTRLTVL.

In its sample, this clone was seen a few times. The CDR3 spells CASSEAPFGTEAFF. The DNA of the CDR3 is TGTGCCAGCAGTGAAGCCCCTTTCGGCACTGAAGCTTTCTTT. This chain joins TRBV2 and TRBJ1-1, with D unclear. Germline CDR1 SNHLY, CDR2 FYNNEI. V shed 0 bases and J shed 4 bases, with 9 bases lying between them. The CDR3 length is 14 residues. The full variable domain, with the rest looked up from reference TRBV2 and TRBJ1-1, is EPEVTQTPSHQVTQMGQEVILRCVPISNHLYFYWYRQILGQKVEFLVSFYNNEISEKSEIFDDQFSVERPDGSNFTLKIRSTKLEDSAMYFCASSEAPFGTEAFFGQGTRLTVV.

V gene TRBV4-1 combines with J gene TRBJ1-1, with D maybe TRBD1 (5 bases). The CDR3 runs 17 residues. V lost 0 bases, J lost 3 bases, and 17 bases lay in between. The V gene's germline CDR1 is MGHRA and CDR2 YSYEKL. CDR3 region: CASSQDPQPGLDTEAFF. CDR3 in DNA: TGCGCCAGCAGCCAAGATCCACAACCGGGACTGGACACTGAAGCTTTCTTT.

The CDR3 reads CASSRDSGNTIYF. DNA of the CDR3: TGTGCCAGCAGCCGGGACTCTGGAAACACCATATATTTT. The chain uses TRBV5-5 and TRBJ1-3; D ambiguous. Per germline, CDR1 SGHKS and CDR2 YYEKEE (reference sequence). V lost 4 bases to trimming and J lost 0 bases, with 5 bases between them. The CDR3 spans 13 residues.

The chain couples TRBV7-8 to TRBJ1-6; possible D gene TRBD1, 5 bases. V lost 1 base to trimming and J lost 8 bases, with 12 bases between them. CDR1 and CDR2 from the germline V gene are SGHVS and FQNEAQ. This CDR3 is 15 amino acids long. The CDR3 region is CASSLGGGVYSPLHF. CDR3 nucleotide sequence: TGTGCCAGCAGCTTAGGGGGGGGTGTATATTCACCCCTCCACTTT.

The chain joins TRBV9 to TRBJ1-2, with D possibly TRBD1 on 5 matching bases. The germline V gene has CDR1 SGDLS and CDR2 YYNGEE. The CDR3 length is 15 residues. Trimming cost V 0 bases and J 0 bases, with 9 bases left between them. CDR3 sequence reads: CASSVGGSANYGYTF. CDR3 nucleotide sequence: TGTGCCAGCAGCGTAGGGGGCTCAGCTAACTATGGCTACACCTTC. The variable domain in full, completed from reference TRBV9 and TRBJ1-2, reads DSGVTQTPKHLITATGQRVTLRCSPRSGDLSVYWYQQSLDQGLQFLIQYYNGEERAKGNILERFSAQQFPDLHSELNLSSLELGDSALYFCASSVGGSANYGYTFGSGTRLTVV.

The chain carries TRBV11-1 and TRBJ1-6, with D tentatively TRBD1 (5 bases). This CDR3 has 16 residues. Trimming took off 5 bases at V and 0 bases at J, with 11 bases between the two ends. The germline gives CDR1 SGHAT, CDR2 FQDESV (reference sequence). This CDR3 is CASSGGFSSYNSPLHF. CDR3 in DNA: TGTGCCAGCAGCGGGGGGTTCAGCTCCTATAATTCACCCCTCCACTTT.

This clone is a singleton in its sample. V and J are TRBV5-1 and TRBJ2-7, with D perhaps matching TRBD1 (6 bases). There are 15 residues in the CDR3. V was shortened by 3 bases and J by 3 bases, with 16 bases between the two germline ends. The V gene's germline CDR1 is SGHRS and CDR2 YFSETQ. The CDR3 reads CASSWSTGESYEQYF. The CDR3 DNA is TGCGCCAGCAGCTGGTCGACAGGTGAGAGCTACGAGCAGTACTTC.

V usage is TRBV7-6 and J usage is TRBJ1-3; 12 nucleotides align to TRBD1. The junction had 13 bases not matched to a gene; V was cut back by 3 bases and J by 4 bases. The CDR3 consists of 19 residues. Germline CDR1 reads SGHVS; CDR2 reads FNYEAQ. DNA of the CDR3: TGTGCCAGCAGCTTTTCCCCGAGGGACAGGGGGCTTTCGGGAAACACCATATATTTT. This sequence encodes CASSFSPRDRGLSGNTIYF.

This clone was detected once. J is TRBJ2-3 and V is TRBV11-1; 7 nucleotides line up with TRBD1. The ends lost 5 bases at V and 2 bases at J; junction bases unmatched: 10. CDR1 is SGHAT, CDR2 FQDESV, per germline (reference sequence). The CDR3 sequence is 16 residues long. The CDR3 DNA follows: TGTGCCAGCAGCAGAAGACAGGGAGAGCTCACAGATACGCAGTATTTT. It encodes CASSRRQGELTDTQYF.

The V call is TRBV6-6, the J call TRBJ1-1; D unclear. Between the trimmed V and J ends, which lost 4 bases and 7 bases, there was a span of 10 bases. The CDR3 extends over 12 amino acids. Germline-derived CDR1 and CDR2 are MNHNY and SVGAGI (reference sequence). The CDR3 nucleotides are TGTGCCAGCAGTTCCCCGAGTTATGAAGCTTTCTTT. Translated, it gives CASSSPSYEAFF.

The rearrangement uses TRBV2 and TRBJ2-3; 10 positions agree with TRBD2. The CDR3 is made up of 16 amino acids. The germline CDR1 and CDR2 sequences are SNHLY and FYNNEI. Trimming at V came to 6 bases and at J to 4 bases, leaving 10 bases not matched to a gene. DNA for the CDR3: TGTGCCAGCAGAGGTCGGACTAGCGGCTCCGCAGATACGCAGTATTTT. Translation gives CASRGRTSGSADTQYF. Complete variable domain (other parts from reference TRBV2 and TRBJ2-3): EPEVTQTPSHQVTQMGQEVILRCVPISNHLYFYWYRQILGQKVEFLVSFYNNEISEKSEIFDDQFSVERPDGSNFTLKIRSTKLEDSAMYFCASRGRTSGSADTQYFGPGTRLTVL.

The chain combines TRBV5-1 with TRBJ2-2; possibly TRBD1 for D (5 bases). Germline V CDR1 and CDR2: SGHRS, YFSETQ. The CDR3 totals 15 residues. Trimming stripped 4 bases from V and 5 bases from J, with 15 bases between. CDR3 in DNA: TGCGCCAGCAGCCTCGGAACGACAGATACCGGGGAGCTGTTTTTT. Residues: CASSLGTTDTGELFF.

The J gene is TRBJ2-1, the V gene TRBV7-9; D possibly corresponds to TRBD2 (5 bases). The CDR3 loop spans 15 amino acids. V lost 3 bases to trimming and J lost 5 bases, with 14 bases between them. Germline-derived CDR1 and CDR2 are SEHNR and FQNEAQ (reference sequence). The chain's CDR3 is CASSFSDMADNEQFF. DNA for the CDR3: TGTGCCAGCAGCTTTAGCGATATGGCAGACAATGAGCAGTTCTTC.

The chain links TRBV5-4 to TRBJ1-4; D remains unclear. The CDR3 spans 13 residues. Trimming removed 5 bases at V and 0 bases at J, with 5 bases between. Germline CDR1 and CDR2: SGHNT and YYREEE (reference sequence). Written as DNA, the CDR3 is TGTGCCAGCAGGCAGTCAACTAATGAAAAACTGTTTTTT. Its translation is CASRQSTNEKLFF.

V is TRBV18 and J is TRBJ2-2; D may be TRBD2 (6 bases). CDR3 length equals 13 residues. Germline assignment: CDR1 KGHSH and CDR2 LQKENI. Trimming took 9 bases from V and 1 from J, leaving 9 bases between them. The CDR3 here is CASEEGNTGELFF. CDR3 DNA: TGTGCCAGTGAGGAGGGGAACACCGGGGAGCTGTTTTTT.

This rearrangement joins TRBV5-8 to TRBJ1-1; no clear D. Trimming pared 6 bases from V and 5 bases from J, leaving 11 bases between. The CDR3 consists of 12 residues. The V gene's germline CDR1 is SGHTS and CDR2 YDEGEE. CDR3 DNA: TGTGCCAGCAACTCCCTGTGGACTGAAGCTTTCTTT. It translates to CASNSLWTEAFF.

The chain recombines TRBV30 with TRBJ2-1; 15 bases map to TRBD2. From germline, CDR1 is GTSNPN and CDR2 SVGIG (reference sequence). The CDR3 is 14 amino acids. V gave up 4 bases and J gave up 10 bases; unmatched junction bases: 5. The DNA of the CDR3 is TGTGCCTGGAATCCGGGACTAGCGGGAGGCGAGCAGTTCTTC. It yields the protein CAWNPGLAGGEQFF.